A selection of T cell receptor beta chains follows, all from one sample in a study of cytomegalovirus exposure and HLA in healthy donors. Clones were read by immunoSEQ multiplex PCR, and TCRdb kept only the in-frame ones, dropping some. The data hold about 160,000 clones, with approximately 86% observed a single time. Specimen: PBMCs. Receptors originate from a woman in her late teens or twenties in good health and CMV-seronegative. Both conserved end residues are part of each CDR3. D genes are given only for firm matches. Rows give clone size only sometimes, using once, few, many, or a class for an expanded clone.

j_call v_call clone_size d_call cdr3_aa cdr3_nt
TRBJ1-2 TRBV4-1 NA NA CASSQDTSDWSYGYTF TGCGCCAGCAGCCAAGATACGAGCGATTGGAGTTATGGCTACACCTTC
TRBJ2-1 TRBV7-8 NA NA CASSIFPSSYNEQFF TGTGCCAGCAGCATTTTCCCTAGCTCCTACAATGAGCAGTTCTTC
TRBJ2-4 TRBV4-3 NA NA CASSQDSGSGVYNRKNIQYF TGCGCCAGCAGCCAAGATTCCGGGTCAGGGGTGTATAATCGCAAAAACATTCAGTACTTC
TRBJ2-5 TRBV29-1 NA NA CSVEKGVETQYF TGCAGCGTTGAAAAAGGGGTTGAGACCCAGTACTTC
TRBJ2-3 TRBV5-1 NA TRBD2 CASSLTRGTSGGKTSSTDTQYF TGCGCCAGCAGCCTCACCCGAGGGACTAGCGGGGGGAAGACGTCTAGCACAGATACGCAGTATTTT
TRBJ2-1 TRBV14 NA NA CASSQEAPGWLAPASYNEQFF TGTGCCAGCAGCCAAGAAGCCCCTGGATGGCTAGCGCCGGCGTCCTACAATGAGCAGTTCTTC
TRBJ1-1 TRBV7-8 few NA CASSSISRGVKTEAFF TGTGCCAGCAGCTCTATCTCCCGGGGGGTTAAGACTGAAGCTTTCTTT
TRBJ1-2 TRBV7-9 NA NA CASSLGQGKSGYTF TGTGCCAGCAGCTTAGGCCAGGGAAAGAGTGGCTACACCTTC
TRBJ2-3 TRBV5-1 NA TRBD2 CASSWWTSVSTDTQYF TGCGCCAGCAGCTGGTGGACTAGCGTGAGCACAGATACGCAGTATTTT
TRBJ2-2 TRBV5-1 few NA CASSLNWTPDYLTGELFF TGCGCCAGCAGCTTGAATTGGACTCCCGATTATTTGACCGGGGAGCTGTTTTTT
TRBJ1-4 TRBV6-1 NA TRBD1 CASSERGLDRANEKLFF TGTGCCAGCAGTGAAAGGGGATTGGACAGGGCTAATGAAAAACTGTTTTTT
TRBJ1-2 TRBV12-5 NA NA CASGLGGSAHGYTF TGTGCTAGTGGTTTAGGGGGATCAGCCCATGGCTACACCTTC
TRBJ2-7 TRBV18 NA NA CASSPGLQGQSLQYF TGTGCCAGCTCACCAGGTCTACAGGGACAAAGCCTACAGTACTTC
TRBJ1-5 TRBV6-1 NA TRBD1 CASSDMGQGNQPQHF TGTGCCAGCAGTGATATGGGACAGGGCAATCAGCCCCAGCATTTT
TRBJ1-1 TRBV5-6 NA NA CASSFRQGRNTEAFF TGTGCCAGCAGCTTCAGGCAGGGGAGGAACACTGAAGCTTTCTTT
TRBJ2-1 TRBV11-3 NA NA CASSLVNRDSYNEQFF TGTGCCAGCAGCTTAGTGAACAGAGACTCCTACAATGAGCAGTTCTTC
TRBJ2-2 TRBV5-1 NA NA CASSPGRGANAGELFF TGCGCCAGCAGCCCGGGACGGGGGGCTAACGCCGGGGAGCTGTTTTTT
TRBJ1-4 TRBV4-1 NA NA CASSQPTGGTNEKLFF TGCGCCAGCAGCCAACCGACGGGGGGGACTAATGAAAAACTGTTTTTT
TRBJ2-3 TRBV30 NA TRBD2 CAWSVGLAGGTQYF TGTGCCTGGAGCGTCGGGCTAGCGGGGGGTACGCAGTATTTT
TRBJ1-3 TRBV19 NA NA CASSGGNTIYF TGTGCCAGCTCGGGAGGAAACACCATATATTTT
TRBJ2-7 TRBV18 NA TRBD2 CASSLRTSGGPLDEQYF TGTGCCAGCTCACTCCGGACTAGCGGGGGGCCCCTTGACGAGCAGTACTTC
TRBJ2-2 TRBV23-1 NA NA CASSHNDARGYFGQGMAGELFF TGCGCCAGCAGCCACAATGATGCCCGGGGGTATTTTGGACAAGGTATGGCCGGGGAGCTGTTTTTT
TRBJ1-2 TRBV18 NA NA CASSPGPNYGYTF TGTGCCAGCTCACCAGGGCCTAACTATGGCTACACCTTC
TRBJ2-7 TRBV19 once TRBD1 CASSSSTGRYEQYF TGTGCCAGTAGTTCTTCGACAGGGCGCTACGAGCAGTACTTC
TRBJ1-2 TRBV4-1 NA NA CASSQDPQPATLYGYTF TGCGCCAGCAGCCAAGATCCCCAGCCTGCGACTCTCTATGGCTACACCTTC
TRBJ1-3 TRBV7-9 once NA CASSSWRTVSGNTIYF TGTGCCAGCAGCTCATGGCGGACAGTCTCTGGAAACACCATATATTTT
TRBJ2-5 TRBV7-2 few NA CASSLARETQYF TGTGCCAGCAGCTTAGCCAGGGAGACCCAGTACTTC
TRBJ1-2 TRBV6-5 NA TRBD1 CASSYRRTGGYGYTF TGTGCCAGCAGTTACCGTCGGACAGGGGGGTATGGCTACACCTTC
TRBJ2-7 TRBV15 NA NA CATSRDSGTQGTEQYF TGTGCCACCAGCAGAGATTCGGGGACACAGGGAACTGAGCAGTACTTC
TRBJ2-1 TRBV27 NA TRBD1 CARPCGQGNHEQFF TGTGCCCGCCCGTGTGGACAGGGGAACCATGAGCAGTTCTTC
TRBJ2-7 TRBV6-1 NA TRBD1 CASTGTGDYEQYF TGTGCCAGCACCGGGACAGGCGATTACGAGCAGTACTTC
TRBJ1-1 TRBV2 NA NA CASNYQGSTEAFF TGTGCCAGCAACTACCAGGGGAGCACTGAAGCTTTCTTT
TRBJ2-1 TRBV7-9 NA TRBD2 CASSLVVAGSEQFF TGTGCCAGCAGCTTAGTAGTAGCGGGGAGTGAGCAGTTCTTC
TRBJ1-4 TRBV29-1 NA TRBD1 CSVDEGAGEKLFF TGCAGCGTTGACGAGGGGGCGGGTGAAAAACTGTTTTTT
TRBJ2-6 TRBV7-9 NA NA CASSFAQGHSGANVLTF TGTGCCAGCAGCTTTGCCCAGGGGCACTCTGGGGCCAACGTCCTGACTTTC
TRBJ2-7 TRBV19 NA NA CASRAGTNTYEQYF TGTGCCAGTAGAGCCGGGACAAACACCTACGAGCAGTACTTC
TRBJ2-3 TRBV4-3 NA TRBD2 CASSLSGSTDTQYF TGCGCCAGCAGCCTTAGCGGGAGCACAGATACGCAGTATTTT
TRBJ2-1 TRBV7-9 NA TRBD1 CASSPGGGSYNEQFF TGTGCCAGCAGCCCAGGGGGCGGCTCCTACAATGAGCAGTTCTTC
TRBJ1-1 TRBV12-5 NA TRBD1 CASGLYQGVKNTEAFF TGTGCTAGTGGTTTGTATCAGGGGGTGAAGAACACTGAAGCTTTCTTT
TRBJ1-1 TRBV13 NA NA CASSFIYTEAFF TGTGCCAGCAGCTTTATTTACACTGAAGCTTTCTTT
TRBJ1-5 TRBV11-2 NA NA CASSLGAQPQHF TGTGCCAGCAGCTTAGGAGCTCAGCCCCAGCATTTT
TRBJ2-2 TRBV5-1 NA TRBD2 CASSLERLGGTGELFF TGCGCCAGCAGCTTGGAGAGGTTGGGAGGGACCGGGGAGCTGTTTTTT
TRBJ1-1 TRBV4-3 NA TRBD1 CASSQMTGMNTEAFF TGCGCCAGCAGCCAAATGACAGGGATGAACACTGAAGCTTTCTTT
TRBJ2-7 TRBV7-9 NA NA CASSSQGHEQYF TGTGCCAGCAGCTCTCAGGGGCACGAGCAGTACTTC
TRBJ2-7 TRBV19 NA NA CAISRGLGEQYF TGTGCCATCTCGCGGGGATTGGGCGAGCAGTACTTC
TRBJ2-7 TRBV14 NA NA CASSEGGRDFSYEQYF TGTGCCAGCAGCGAAGGAGGGCGGGATTTCTCCTACGAGCAGTACTTC
TRBJ2-1 TRBV18 NA NA CASSPGQNEQFF TGTGCCAGCTCACCAGGGCAGAATGAGCAGTTCTTC
TRBJ2-7 TRBV6-1 NA NA CASSFGIDEQYF TGTGCCAGCAGTTTCGGGATCGACGAGCAGTACTTC